Below are 20 T cell receptor beta chains sequenced from a single sample in a study of T cell responses to AZD1222 COVID-19 vaccine. The table came from immunoSEQ multiplex PCR; TCRdb's copy has only in-frame clones and leaves some out. The sample has 130,000 or so clones; roughly 86% are singletons. Here the sequenced sample was peripheral blood, taken 28 days after the second AZD1222 dose. The receptor set was obtained from an adult who received the AZD1222 COVID-19 vaccine.

V is TRBV4-1 and J is TRBJ2-1; D may be TRBD1 (6 bases). Per germline, CDR1 MGHRA and CDR2 YSYEKL. This CDR3 comprises 16 residues. V shed 1 base and J shed 5 bases, with 15 bases lying between them. The CDR3 region is CASSQGKGVRDNEQFF. For the CDR3, the DNA is TGCGCCAGCAGCCAAGGAAAGGGGGTTAGAGACAATGAGCAGTTCTTC.

The rearrangement links TRBV3-1 (or the pseudogene TRBV3-2) to TRBJ1-1, with a possible D match to TRBD1 (6 bases). Trimming cost V 1 base and J 4 bases, with 13 bases left between them. The CDR3 totals 15 residues. The germline V gene has CDR1 LGHDT and CDR2 YNNKEL (reference sequence). In DNA, the CDR3 is TGTGCCAGCAGCCAAGTCATTCAGGGGACCACTGAAGCTTTCTTT. This gives the protein CASSQVIQGTTEAFF.

This clone was found a few times. V usage is TRBV3-1 (or the pseudogene TRBV3-2) and J usage is TRBJ1-4, with 8 bases matching TRBD1. The germline CDR1 and CDR2 sequences are LGHDT and YNNKEL (reference sequence). V shed 4 bases and J 3 bases; nucleotides not matched to a gene: 16. The CDR3 consists of 19 residues. The CDR3 loop is CASSRNRDRGLWANEKLFF. The CDR3 coding sequence is TGTGCCAGCAGCCGAAATCGCGACAGGGGATTGTGGGCTAATGAAAAACTGTTTTTT.

This clone was counted between two and nine times. The chain recombines TRBV28 with TRBJ1-5, with D perhaps matching TRBD1 (6 bases). CDR1 is MDHEN, CDR2 SYDVKM, per germline. The CDR3 totals 14 residues. Trimming took off 0 bases at V and 6 bases at J, with 9 bases between the two ends. CDR3 nucleotide sequence: TGTGCCAGCAGTTTATGGGACAGTGGTCAGCCCCAGCATTTT. This translates into CASSLWDSGQPQHF. The full variable domain, with the rest looked up from reference TRBV28 and TRBJ1-5, is DVKVTQSSRYLVKRTGEKVFLECVQDMDHENMFWYRQDPGLGLRLIYFSYDVKMKEKGDIPEGYSVSREKKERFSLILESASTNQTSMYLCASSLWDSGQPQHFGDGTRLSIL.

The V call is TRBV28, the J call TRBJ1-3; D is unresolved. CDR3 size: 11 residues. Germline assignment: CDR1 MDHEN and CDR2 SYDVKM. V lost 4 bases and J 2 bases, leaving 0 bases between the germline ends. In DNA, the CDR3 is TGTGCCAGCAGTTCTGGAAACACCATATATTTT. Translating it yields CASSSGNTIYF.

The chain joins TRBV4-1 to TRBJ1-2; maybe TRBD1 (6 bases). The CDR3 contains 13 residues. V lost 7 bases, J lost 2 bases, and 11 bases lay in between. Per the germline V gene, CDR1 is MGHRA and CDR2 is YSYEKL. CDR3 sequence reads: CASTDTGNYGYTF. Here the CDR3 DNA reads TGCGCCAGCACAGATACAGGGAACTATGGCTACACCTTC.

The rearrangement joins TRBV20-1 to TRBJ2-4; TRBD2 might be the D (5 bases). Looked up from germline, CDR1 is DFQATT and CDR2 is SNEGSKA (reference sequence). V was trimmed by 3 bases and J by 9 bases, leaving 15 bases between them. The CDR3 loop spans 13 amino acids. The CDR3 spells CSASLPPRGIQYF. CDR3 DNA sequence: TGCAGTGCTAGTCTACCGCCCCGGGGCATTCAGTACTTC.

V and J are TRBV10-3 and TRBJ2-7; a weak D match, TRBD2 (6 bases). This CDR3 is built from 15 residues. V shed 2 bases and J shed 2 bases, with 13 bases lying between them. Germline-derived CDR1 and CDR2 are ENHRY and SYGVKD. CDR3 in amino acids: CAISEGWGETYEQYF. CDR3 in DNA: TGTGCCATCAGTGAGGGGTGGGGGGAAACCTACGAGCAGTACTTC.

This clone was found once. V and J are TRBV7-9 and TRBJ1-3, with D perhaps TRBD1 (5 bases). CDR3 length: 16 amino acids. CDR1 SEHNR and CDR2 FQNEAQ come from the germline V gene (reference sequence). V lost 3 bases to trimming and J lost 1 base, with 13 bases between them. The CDR3 nucleotides are TGTGCCAGCAGCTTTCAAAGGGGCATGTCTGGAAACACCATATATTTT. It is translated as CASSFQRGMSGNTIYF.

The V and J genes are TRBV19 and TRBJ2-7; 7 bases agree with TRBD2. The CDR3 contains 16 residues. Trimming cost V 4 bases and J 5 bases; bases outside gene matches: 14. From germline, CDR1 is LNHDA and CDR2 SQIVND (reference sequence). This CDR3 is CASSTDGLEIYHEQYF. The CDR3 DNA sequence: TGTGCCAGTAGTACCGATGGACTAGAAATTTACCACGAGCAGTACTTC. Combining the CDR3 with reference TRBV19 and TRBJ2-7 gives the whole variable domain DGGITQSPKYLFRKEGQNVTLSCEQNLNHDAMYWYRQDPGQGLRLIYYSQIVNDFQKGDIAEGYSVSREKKESFPLTVTSAQKNPTAFYLCASSTDGLEIYHEQYFGPGTRLTVT.

The chain has TRBV6-5 and TRBJ1-2; D is unclear. The CDR3 consists of 13 residues. Between the trimmed V and J ends, which lost 7 bases and 2 bases, there was a span of 11 bases. Germline assignment: CDR1 MNHEY and CDR2 SVGAGI. CDR3 sequence reads: CASIRTGNYGYTF. The CDR3 coding sequence is TGTGCCAGCATTAGGACCGGGAACTATGGCTACACCTTC.

This chain uses TRBV7-8 with TRBJ1-2; 7 bases are a match to TRBD1. Germline lookup yields CDR1 SGHVS and CDR2 FQNEAQ. V shed 3 bases and J 8 bases; nucleotides not matched to a gene: 9. The CDR3 is 14 residues long. CDR3 coding DNA: TGTGCCAGCAGCTTGGACACAGGGGAGCGGGGCTACACCTTC. It yields the protein CASSLDTGERGYTF.

The rearrangement uses TRBV11-2 and TRBJ1-2; no definite D call. Per germline, CDR1 SGHAT and CDR2 FQNNGV. This CDR3 spans 15 amino acids. The V end was cut by 3 bases, the J end by 1 base, with 12 bases between. The CDR3 sequence: CASSFTDDGNYGYTF. The CDR3 DNA is TGTGCCAGCAGCTTTACGGACGACGGTAACTATGGCTACACCTTC. The whole variable domain, remainder taken from reference TRBV11-2 and TRBJ1-2, is EAGVAQSPRYKIIEKRQSVAFWCNPISGHATLYWYQQILGQGPKLLIQFQNNGVVDDSQLPKDRFSAERLKGVDSTLKIQPAKLEDSAVYLCASSFTDDGNYGYTFGSGTRLTVV.

The rearrangement uses TRBV7-9 and TRBJ2-7; D ambiguous. The CDR3 has 11 amino acids. Germline V gives CDR1 SEHNR, CDR2 FQNEAQ (reference sequence). The V and J ends lost 3 bases and 6 bases respectively, with 6 bases between them. The DNA of the CDR3 is TGTGCCAGCAGCTTTGGTCCCGAGCAGTACTTC. This encodes CASSFGPEQYF. Filled out from reference TRBV7-9 and TRBJ2-7, the complete variable domain reads DTGVSQNPRHKITKRGQNVTFRCDPISEHNRLYWYRQTLGQGPEFLTYFQNEAQLEKSRLLSDRFSAERPKGSFSTLEIQRTEQGDSAMYLCASSFGPEQYFGPGTRLTVT.

The rearrangement links TRBV30 to TRBJ2-7, with D possibly being TRBD1 or TRBD2 (5 bases each). From germline, CDR1 is GTSNPN and CDR2 SVGIG (reference sequence). The CDR3 is 13 amino acids. V dropped 3 bases and J dropped 6 bases, with 15 bases sitting between them. Here the CDR3 DNA reads TGTGCCTGGAGGGGACCTTGGTTGGGCGAGCAGTACTTC. The encoded protein is CAWRGPWLGEQYF.

V and J are TRBV6-5 and TRBJ1-2, with D maybe TRBD1 (5 bases). V lost 2 bases and J lost 8, with 12 bases in between. The CDR3 is made up of 13 amino acids. CDR1 and CDR2 (germline): MNHEY, SVGAGI. The CDR3 is CASSYRWRDGYTF. The DNA of the CDR3 is TGTGCCAGCAGTTACAGGTGGAGGGACGGCTACACCTTC.

This chain connects TRBV4-3 to TRBJ2-6; no reliable D call. The ends were cut back, 0 bases at V and 0 bases at J, with 9 bases in the middle. CDR3 size: 17 residues. Per germline, CDR1 LGHNA and CDR2 YSLEER. The CDR3 bases are TGCGCCAGCAGCCAAGATCCTCCCATCTCTGGGGCCAACGTCCTGACTTTC. It codes for CASSQDPPISGANVLTF.

DNA of the CDR3: TGTGCCAGCAGCCCGGGGGTTGAAAAACTGTTTTTT. Translating gives CASSPGVEKLFF. The chain has TRBV5-5 and TRBJ1-4, with D maybe TRBD1 (5 bases). V lost 4 bases and J lost 7, with 8 bases in between. The CDR3 has 12 residues. CDR1 is SGHKS, CDR2 YYEKEE, per germline (reference sequence).

The V and J genes are TRBV9 and TRBJ1-2; no clear D. Germline assignment: CDR1 SGDLS and CDR2 YYNGEE. The CDR3 sequence is 14 residues long. Trimming took 0 bases from V and 6 from J, leaving 12 bases between them. CDR3 amino acids: CASSVARADNGYTF. For the CDR3, the DNA is TGTGCCAGCAGCGTAGCTCGGGCAGATAATGGCTACACCTTC. The whole variable domain, filled in from reference TRBV9 and TRBJ1-2, reads DSGVTQTPKHLITATGQRVTLRCSPRSGDLSVYWYQQSLDQGLQFLIQYYNGEERAKGNILERFSAQQFPDLHSELNLSSLELGDSALYFCASSVARADNGYTFGSGTRLTVV.

The chain recombines TRBV27 with TRBJ1-2, with TRBD1 matching 10 bases. Germline CDR1 reads MNHEY; CDR2 reads SMNVEV (reference sequence). Trimming at V came to 5 bases and at J to 7 bases, leaving 10 bases not matched to a gene. The CDR3 is 15 amino acids. The CDR3: CASSLSGQGYLGYTF. The CDR3 bases are TGTGCCAGCAGTCTCTCGGGACAGGGGTATCTTGGCTACACCTTC.